Below are 18 T cell receptor beta chains sequenced from a single sample in a study of radiation and T cells in renal cell carcinoma. Noted time point: blood 2 weeks post-SBRT. Treatment given: 15 Gy SBRT to primary tumor, nephrectomy 4 weeks later. The protocol was immunoSEQ multiplex PCR, while the TCRdb copy is restricted to in-frame clones and leaves out a portion. This table holds about 130,000 clones, roughly 77% found once. The specimen was blood, collected from a patient whose treatment included radiotherapy and nephrectomy. Receptor source: a woman in her fifties or sixties with renal cell carcinoma.

V usage is TRBV7-2 and J usage is TRBJ2-1; D is tentatively TRBD1 or TRBD2 (6 bases each). V dropped 4 bases and J dropped 7 bases, with 20 bases sitting between them. The CDR3 runs 16 residues. The germline CDR1 and CDR2 sequences are SGHTA and FQGNSA. The CDR3 coding sequence is TGTGCCAGCAGCTCCCCCTGGGGGGCTGGGCGTAATGAGCAGTTCTTC. Protein sequence: CASSSPWGAGRNEQFF.

The rearrangement uses TRBV10-3 and TRBJ2-7; the match to TRBD1 covers 7 bases. V gave up 0 bases and J gave up 6 bases; unmatched junction bases: 5. There are 14 residues in the CDR3. Germline V CDR1 and CDR2: ENHRY, SYGVKD. The CDR3: CAISESVGGLEQYF. Written as DNA, the CDR3 is TGTGCCATCAGTGAGTCGGTAGGGGGCCTCGAGCAGTACTTC.

The chain recombines TRBV5-4 with TRBJ2-2, with D tentatively TRBD2 (6 bases). Trimming pared 5 bases from V and 3 bases from J, leaving 11 bases between. CDR3 length equals 14 residues. Per the germline V gene, CDR1 is SGHNT and CDR2 is YYREEE (reference sequence). CDR3 nucleotides: TGTGCCAGCAGTCCGGGAGTGGACACCGGGGAGCTGTTTTTT. It is translated as CASSPGVDTGELFF.

This clone was counted a few times. The chain couples TRBV11-2 to TRBJ2-2; D ambiguous. V was cut by 4 bases and J by 6 bases, with 15 bases left in between. CDR3 length: 15 residues. Germline V lookup: CDR1 SGHAT, CDR2 FQNNGV. As DNA, the CDR3 is TGTGCCAGCAGCTCACTTACTGGGCTCCCCGGGGAGCTGTTTTTT. Its translation is CASSSLTGLPGELFF. The whole variable domain, filled in from reference TRBV11-2 and TRBJ2-2, reads EAGVAQSPRYKIIEKRQSVAFWCNPISGHATLYWYQQILGQGPKLLIQFQNNGVVDDSQLPKDRFSAERLKGVDSTLKIQPAKLEDSAVYLCASSSLTGLPGELFFGEGSRLTVL.

This clone has only a few counts. V usage is TRBV5-1 and J usage is TRBJ2-2; D unclear. The CDR3 has 15 amino acids. V shed 1 base and J shed 0 bases, with 7 bases lying between them. Germline values: CDR1 SGHRS, CDR2 YFSETQ. The chain's CDR3 is CASSLYTTNTGELFF. The CDR3 region has the DNA TGCGCCAGCAGCTTGTACACTACGAACACCGGGGAGCTGTTTTTT.

The chain joins TRBV5-6 to TRBJ1-1, with TRBD1 identical over 8 bases. In germline, CDR1 is SGHDT, CDR2 YYEEEE. The CDR3 covers 15 residues. V gave up 3 bases and J gave up 4 bases; unmatched junction bases: 8. Written as DNA, the CDR3 is TGTGCCAGCAGCTGGGACAGGTTTGGTCGCACTGAAGCTTTCTTT. The encoded protein is CASSWDRFGRTEAFF.

The V call is TRBV5-6, the J call TRBJ2-7; TRBD2 matches 8 bases. J gave up 6 bases and V 2 bases, and 4 bases lay outside the gene matches. Germline V gene sequence: CDR1 SGHDT, CDR2 YYEEEE. The length of the CDR3 is 13 residues. The CDR3 sequence: CASSFGTRGEQYF. CDR3 bases: TGTGCCAGCAGCTTCGGGACTAGGGGCGAGCAGTACTTC.

The chain joins TRBV6-1 to TRBJ1-3; D unresolved. Trimming stripped 6 bases from V and 4 bases from J, with 22 bases between. Germline V lookup: CDR1 MNHNS, CDR2 SASEGT. The CDR3 spans 17 residues. The CDR3 DNA sequence: TGTGCCAGCAGCGAACGGATCTATATGAATTCCGGAAACACCATATATTTT. This translates into CASSERIYMNSGNTIYF.

This clone has just one count. This chain connects TRBV6-1 to TRBJ2-6; tentatively, D is TRBD1 (5 bases). V was clipped by 4 bases and J by 0 bases, with 13 bases between them. The CDR3 length is 17 residues. Germline CDR1 and CDR2: MNHNS and SASEGT. The CDR3 region is CASSVTGTYSGANVLTF. The CDR3 DNA is TGTGCCAGCAGTGTAACAGGCACCTACTCTGGGGCCAACGTCCTGACTTTC.

The gene calls are TRBV28 and TRBJ1-4; the D gene is possibly TRBD1 (6 bases). This CDR3 is 15 amino acids long. Trimming removed 6 bases from V and 6 bases from J, with 17 bases in between. CDR1 and CDR2 from the germline V gene are MDHEN and SYDVKM. As DNA, the CDR3 is TGTGCCAGCAGGGCCCCGGCAGGGGCGTATGAAAAACTGTTTTTT. This codes for CASRAPAGAYEKLFF.

The chain is built from TRBV5-1 and TRBJ1-1; no definite D call. Germline V gene lookup returns CDR1 SGHRS and CDR2 YFSETQ. The CDR3 covers 17 residues. V dropped 0 bases and J dropped 3 bases, with 18 bases sitting between them. The DNA of the CDR3 is TGCGCCAGCAGCTTGGAAGGGTCTGGTGCGGGAGACACTGAAGCTTTCTTT. Its translation: CASSLEGSGAGDTEAFF.

In its sample, this clone was seen once. The V gene is TRBV29-1, the J gene TRBJ2-5; D ambiguous. CDR3 size: 12 residues. Between the trimmed V and J ends, which lost 5 bases and 5 bases, there was a span of 12 bases. Germline CDR1 is SQVTM and CDR2 is ANQGSEA. In DNA form, the CDR3 reads TGCAGCGTTCGACCAACCGGGGAGACCCAGTACTTC. Translating gives CSVRPTGETQYF.

V gene TRBV11-3 combines with J gene TRBJ2-3; the match to TRBD2 covers 13 bases. Germline loops: CDR1 SGHNT, CDR2 YENEEA. This CDR3 is 17 amino acids long. The junction had 9 bases not matched to a gene; V was cut back by 5 bases and J by 4 bases. The CDR3 loop reads CASSPRTSGSVPDTQYF. The CDR3 nucleotides are TGTGCCAGCAGCCCCCGGACTAGCGGGAGTGTACCAGATACGCAGTATTTT.

The CDR3 nucleotides are TGTGCCAGCAGTCGTACAGCGGGTTATTTTGACGAGCAGTACTTC. Its translation: CASSRTAGYFDEQYF. V and J are TRBV27 and TRBJ2-5, with D maybe TRBD2 (6 bases). The DNA end is a closer match to TRBJ2-7, so the J assignment may be wrong. This CDR3 has 15 amino acids. Germline CDR1 is MNHEY and CDR2 is SMNVEV (reference sequence).

The chain has TRBV6-5 and TRBJ2-2; D call uncertain. Deletions cut 6 bases from V and 4 bases from J, with 12 bases between. This CDR3 has 14 residues. Germline assignment: CDR1 MNHEY and CDR2 SVGAGI. CDR3 coding DNA: TGTGCCAGCAGCCCAAGCTGGGTCACCGGGGAGCTGTTTTTT. It specifies CASSPSWVTGELFF.

J is TRBJ2-2 and V is TRBV4-3, with D perhaps matching TRBD2 (7 bases). CDR3 length equals 19 residues. In germline, CDR1 is LGHNA, CDR2 YSLEER. V lost 1 base and J 1 base, leaving 19 bases between the germline ends. CDR3 residues: CASSQVYRAGVVNTGELFF. The CDR3 nucleotides are TGCGCCAGCAGCCAAGTCTACAGGGCGGGGGTGGTGAACACCGGGGAGCTGTTTTTT.

Here the CDR3 reads CASSLGRNYGYTF. CDR3 nucleotide sequence: TGTGCCAGCAGCCTGGGACGGAACTATGGCTACACCTTC. This rearrangement joins TRBV6-6 to TRBJ1-2, with D maybe TRBD1 (5 bases). Between the trimmed V and J ends, which lost 6 bases and 2 bases, there was a span of 10 bases. Germline CDR1 is MNHNY and CDR2 is SVGAGI (reference sequence). The CDR3 contains 13 residues.

V is TRBV2 and J is TRBJ2-5; the D call may be TRBD1 or TRBD2 (6 bases each). The germline V gene encodes CDR1 SNHLY and CDR2 FYNNEI. This CDR3 spans 14 amino acids. V lost 3 bases and J 4 bases, leaving 12 bases between the germline ends. CDR3 bases: TGTGCCAGCAGTGAGGGGGGCGAGATAGAGACCCAGTACTTC. As protein: CASSEGGEIETQYF.